Presented here are 2 T cell receptor beta chains from one specimen sequenced in a study of blood T cell repertoires in COVID-19. The protocol was immunoSEQ multiplex PCR, while the TCRdb copy is restricted to in-frame clones and leaves out a portion. The repertoire consists of 95,000 to 100,000 clones, with 79% occurring once and the leading ten covering about a sixth. Material: peripheral blood. These TCRs come from a woman at least 80 years old with active or convalescent COVID-19.

The V gene is TRBV5-5, the J gene TRBJ2-2; 9 nucleotides align to TRBD1. V trimming: 4 bases; J trimming: 6 bases; junction bases outside the gene matches: 7. This CDR3 comprises 15 residues. Germline CDR1 is SGHKS and CDR2 is YYEKEE (reference sequence). CDR3 sequence: CASSPRDRVPGELFF. Written as DNA, the CDR3 is TGTGCCAGCAGCCCGCGGGACAGGGTCCCCGGGGAGCTGTTTTTT.

The genes are TRBV24-1 and TRBJ2-3, with D possibly being TRBD1 (5 bases). CDR1 is KGHDR and CDR2 is SFDVKD in the germline V gene. Trimming removed 2 bases from V and 4 bases from J, with 18 bases in between. The CDR3 runs 17 residues. The CDR3 loop reads CATSDWPRAGRPDTQYF. CDR3 sequence (DNA): TGTGCCACCAGTGATTGGCCCAGGGCAGGACGGCCAGATACGCAGTATTTT.